This entry lists 30 T cell receptor beta chains sequenced from one sample in a study of T cells after yellow fever vaccination. Using its own MiXCR run on the 5' RACE reads, TCRdb lists one record per CDR3 protein. The sample carries fewer than 150,000 distinct CDR3 sequences, 6.5% to 9% recorded once. Sequencing used CD4+ T cells sorted from PBMCs, obtained approximately 40 days after the first yellow fever vaccination. These receptors were taken from a man aged 18 to 29 who received the YFV17D yellow fever vaccine.

This clonotype has only a few counts. The chain couples TRBV4-2 to TRBJ2-3; D might be TRBD2 (6 bases). CDR3 length equals 16 residues. Germline CDR1 is LGHNA and CDR2 is YNFKEQ. The V end lost 0 bases, the J end lost 1 base, and 11 bases lay between the germline ends. The DNA for the CDR3 is TGTGCCAGCAGCCAAGATGTTACGGGGGGCACAGATACGCAGTATTTT. It yields the protein CASSQDVTGGTDTQYF.

This clonotype was observed many times. The chain joins TRBV11-2 to TRBJ2-1, with 7 bases lining up with TRBD1. J lost 6 bases, V lost 1 base, and 6 bases had no gene match. The CDR3 is 15 amino acids. CDR1 and CDR2 from the germline V gene are SGHAT and FQNNGV. The CDR3 nucleotides are TGTGCCAGCAGCTTAGGGTGGACAGGTATCAATGAGCAGTTCTTC. It yields the protein CASSLGWTGINEQFF.

In its sample, this clonotype was seen many times. This chain uses TRBV5-1 with TRBJ2-3; TRBD2 might be the D (5 bases). The CDR3 consists of 15 residues. Germline values: CDR1 SGHRS, CDR2 YFSETQ. Trimming took off 1 base at V and 0 bases at J, with 9 bases between the two ends. CDR3 coding DNA: TGCGCCAGCAGCTTGTTGAGGGAAAGCACAGATACGCAGTATTTT. Its protein is CASSLLRESTDTQYF.

Note on this clonotype: This may stem from a read error, because a much larger clone lies one nucleotide away. The chain links TRBV20-1 to TRBJ2-7; D is perhaps TRBD2 (6 bases). Per germline, CDR1 DFQATT and CDR2 SNEGSKA (reference sequence). Trimming took off 1 base at V and 5 bases at J, with 15 bases between the two ends. This CDR3 spans 14 amino acids. The CDR3 DNA reads TGCAGTGCTAGAGGTCCGGCTGGGGGGAACGAGCAGTACTTC. It translates to CSARGPAGGNEQYF.

This clonotype was seen ten or more times. The chain is built from TRBV4-2 and TRBJ1-5; D is ambiguous. Trimming pared 6 bases from V and 1 base from J, leaving 10 bases between. CDR1 and CDR2 (germline): LGHNA, YNFKEQ. The CDR3 sequence is 14 residues long. This CDR3 is CASRNLWSNQPQHF. The CDR3 DNA reads TGTGCCAGCAGAAACCTGTGGAGCAATCAGCCCCAGCATTTT.

About this clonotype itself: Since a much larger clone is just one base distant, this may be a read error. The conserved phenylalanine or tryptophan is not found at the CDR3 terminus, so this likely reflects a read error. V and J are TRBV7-9 and TRBJ2-7, with a tentative D call TRBD1 (6 bases). CDR3 length: 15 residues. Germline V lookup: CDR1 SEHNR, CDR2 FQNEAQ (reference sequence). V was cut by 2 bases and J by 3 bases, with 14 bases left in between. DNA for the CDR3: TGTGCCAGCAGCTTACAGGGGATTAATGTCTACGAGCAGTACCTC. Translation gives CASSLQGINVYEQYL.

The sample holds many counts of this clonotype. The chain combines TRBV27 with TRBJ2-5, with a possible D match to TRBD2 (5 bases). Trimming removed 4 bases at V and 9 bases at J, with 15 bases between. The CDR3 has 13 amino acids. Germline V lookup: CDR1 MNHEY, CDR2 SMNVEV (reference sequence). The CDR3 here is CASSSNALVAQYF. The DNA of the CDR3 is TGTGCCAGCAGTTCTAACGCACTAGTGGCCCAGTACTTC.

About this clonotype: This sequence may be a read error, since a much larger clone differs from it by one base. V and J are TRBV7-2 and TRBJ2-2; D may be TRBD2 (7 bases). V was clipped by 5 bases and J by 5 bases, with 21 bases between them. CDR1 SGHTA and CDR2 FQGNSA come from the germline V gene. This CDR3 is built from 17 residues. The CDR3: CASSTRRRGPITGELFF. DNA of the CDR3: TGTGCCAGCAGCACCCGTCGGCGGGGGCCGATTACCGGGGAGCTGTTTTTT.

The sample holds many counts of this clonotype. The V gene is TRBV27, the J gene TRBJ2-7; D is possibly TRBD1 (5 bases). Germline CDR1 is MNHEY and CDR2 is SMNVEV (reference sequence). This CDR3 contains 13 residues. V gave up 6 bases and J gave up 3 bases, with 12 bases separating them. This chain's CDR3 is CASRSRTSYEQYF. CDR3 nucleotide sequence: TGTGCCAGCAGGTCGCGGACAAGCTACGAGCAGTACTTC.

This clonotype was picked up many times. The chain uses TRBV9 and TRBJ1-2; D remains unclear. Looked up from germline, CDR1 is SGDLS and CDR2 is YYNGEE. The CDR3 loop spans 15 amino acids. V gave up 1 base and J gave up 8 bases, with 18 bases separating them. The CDR3 loop reads CASSVSQNARSGYTF. For the CDR3, the DNA is TGTGCCAGCAGCGTATCGCAGAATGCCCGGTCGGGCTACACCTTC.

There are many counts of this clonotype. The chain combines TRBV6-2 or TRBV6-3 with TRBJ2-1; no clear D. V was pared by 6 bases and J by 2 bases, with 20 bases between. The CDR3 has 17 amino acids. Germline V lookup: CDR1 MNHEY, CDR2 SVGEGT. CDR3 in DNA: TGTGCCAGCAGGGTTAAGACCCCTAGGTCCCCCTACAATGAGCAGTTCTTC. Amino acids: CASRVKTPRSPYNEQFF.

This clonotype was observed a handful of times. This sequence joins TRBV7-3 and TRBJ2-1; D is unresolved. Germline loops: CDR1 SGHTA, CDR2 FQGTGA. The CDR3 loop spans 13 amino acids. V lost 8 bases to trimming and J lost 7 bases, with 15 bases between them. The CDR3: CASQSPDTNEQFF. The CDR3, as DNA: TGTGCCAGCCAATCCCCGGATACTAATGAGCAGTTCTTC.

This clonotype has a count of ten or more. This rearrangement joins TRBV7-6 to TRBJ2-7; 12 nucleotides match TRBD2. CDR1 and CDR2 from the germline V gene are SGHVS and FNYEAQ. The CDR3 runs 16 residues. The ends lost 5 bases at V and 4 bases at J; junction bases unmatched: 9. This CDR3 reads CASSPLSSGGDYEQYF. CDR3 sequence (DNA): TGTGCCAGCAGCCCCCTTTCTAGCGGGGGGGATTACGAGCAGTACTTC.

This clonotype was observed many times. The CDR3: CASSSGGTEAFF. CDR3 nucleotides: TGTGCCAGCAGCTCTGGGGGCACTGAAGCTTTCTTT. The chain combines TRBV7-6 with TRBJ1-1; D might be TRBD1 (5 bases). The CDR3 length is 12 residues. Germline assignment: CDR1 SGHVS and CDR2 FNYEAQ. V lost 4 bases, J lost 4 bases, and 7 bases lay in between.

This clonotype was detected many times. The V call is TRBV18, the J call TRBJ1-5; TRBD1 might be the D (5 bases). This CDR3 has 13 residues. V was clipped by 6 bases and J by 2 bases, with 8 bases between them. Germline V gives CDR1 KGHSH, CDR2 LQKENI. CDR3 residues: CASSRGRNQPQHF. The CDR3 region has the DNA TGTGCCAGCTCGAGGGGCCGCAATCAGCCCCAGCATTTT.

This clonotype came up many times. This chain links TRBV24-1 with TRBJ2-1; D gene uncertain. There are 15 residues in the CDR3. Trimming left V 7 bases short and J 4 bases short, with 16 bases between. Per the germline V gene, CDR1 is KGHDR and CDR2 is SFDVKD. The CDR3 DNA reads TGTGCCACCAGCAATACCCTAGGGATTTACAATGAGCAGTTCTTC. This gives the protein CATSNTLGIYNEQFF.

The sample holds many counts of this clonotype. The rearrangement links TRBV11-2 to TRBJ1-6, with 7 bases matching TRBD1. Losses at the gene ends were 2 bases for V and 10 bases for J; bases not matched to a gene: 2. CDR3 size: 13 residues. Per the germline V gene, CDR1 is SGHAT and CDR2 is FQNNGV. The CDR3 DNA reads TGTGCCAGCAGCTTACCGGGACAGTCACCCCTCCACTTT. Translated, it gives CASSLPGQSPLHF.

The sample holds a few counts of this clonotype. The chain has TRBV7-2 and TRBJ2-5; maybe TRBD2 (6 bases). In germline, CDR1 is SGHTA, CDR2 FQGNSA. CDR3 size: 14 residues. The V and J ends lost 5 bases and 4 bases respectively, with 14 bases between them. CDR3 sequence (DNA): TGTGCCAGCAGCCCACGGACTACAAGAGAGACCCAGTACTTC. This sequence encodes CASSPRTTRETQYF.

This clonotype was observed a handful of times. V is TRBV7-2 and J is TRBJ1-5, with no clear D. This CDR3 region has 17 residues. V was clipped by 0 bases and J by 0 bases, with 12 bases between them. Germline values: CDR1 SGHTA, CDR2 FQGNSA. CDR3 protein: CASSLALRLNSNQPQHF. The CDR3 DNA reads as TGTGCCAGCAGCTTAGCGCTTAGACTTAATAGCAATCAGCCCCAGCATTTT. The full variable domain, rest sourced from reference TRBV7-2 and TRBJ1-5, is GAGVSQSPSNKVTEKGKDVELRCDPISGHTALYWYRQSLGQGLEFLIYFQGNSAPDKSGLPSDRFSAERTGGSVSTLTIQRTQQEDSAVYLCASSLALRLNSNQPQHFGDGTRLSIL.

This clonotype was seen at least ten times. V usage is TRBV5-1 and J usage is TRBJ2-1; D call uncertain. Trimming cost V 0 bases and J 3 bases, with 13 bases left between them. The length of the CDR3 is 16 residues. CDR1 and CDR2 from the germline V gene are SGHRS and YFSETQ. CDR3 nucleotides: TGCGCCAGCAGCTTGGCCGGCTCCTCCTACTACAATGAGCAGTTCTTC. Translation: CASSLAGSSYYNEQFF.

Details on this clonotype: A much larger clone differs from this one at a single base, so this may be a read error. The DNA for the CDR3 is TGTGCCAGCAGCTTAAGGCCTCAGACCGGGGAGCTGTTTTTT. Residues: CASSLRPQTGELFF. This chain connects TRBV7-3 to TRBJ2-2; no reliable D call. This CDR3 contains 14 residues. V was shortened by 1 base and J by 5 bases, with 8 bases between the two germline ends. Germline CDR1 and CDR2: SGHTA and FQGTGA.

This clonotype was seen many times. The chain links TRBV14 to TRBJ2-2; 13 nucleotides match TRBD2. V lost 8 bases to trimming and J lost 3 bases; unmatched junction nucleotides: 9. Germline loops: CDR1 SGHDN, CDR2 FVKESK. The CDR3 consists of 17 residues. CDR3 loop: CASGSLAGGTDTGELFF. The CDR3 nucleotides read TGTGCCAGCGGCTCACTAGCGGGGGGGACGGACACCGGGGAGCTGTTTTTT.

Many counts were recorded for this clonotype. V gene TRBV25-1 combines with J gene TRBJ2-5; 8 positions match TRBD1. The CDR3 runs to 15 residues. J gave up 0 bases and V 4 bases, and 4 bases lay outside the gene matches. Germline values: CDR1 MGHDK, CDR2 SYGVNS. Here the CDR3 reads CASSAYRGDQETQYF. As DNA, the CDR3 is TGTGCCAGCAGTGCCTACAGGGGGGACCAAGAGACCCAGTACTTC.

This clonotype showed up just a few times. The rearrangement uses TRBV10-3 and TRBJ1-3; D is uncertain. The germline V gene encodes CDR1 ENHRY and CDR2 SYGVKD. The CDR3 covers 17 residues. With 6 bases removed from V and 0 bases from J, the gap between germline ends came to 18 bases. The CDR3: CAIRPRPPEGSGNTIYF. The DNA of the CDR3 is TGTGCCATCAGGCCTCGTCCCCCAGAAGGCTCTGGAAACACCATATATTTT.

The table lists this clonotype with many counts. This CDR3 reads CASSVGDYEQYF. CDR3 in DNA: TGTGCCAGCAGTGTGGGGGACTACGAGCAGTACTTC. The chain is built from TRBV12-3 or TRBV12-4 and TRBJ2-7; D is perhaps TRBD1 or TRBD2 (5 bases each). V dropped 5 bases and J dropped 3 bases, with 8 bases sitting between them. This CDR3 has 12 amino acids.

Ten or more counts support this clonotype. The chain combines TRBV10-3 with TRBJ2-7; D remains ambiguous. The length of the CDR3 is 14 residues. V was trimmed by 8 bases and J by 6 bases, leaving 20 bases between them. From germline, CDR1 is ENHRY and CDR2 SYGVKD. The CDR3 loop is CAIGGPHPSSEQYF. CDR3 sequence (DNA): TGTGCCATCGGCGGCCCCCATCCCTCTAGCGAGCAGTACTTC.

In its sample, this clonotype was seen many times. V gene TRBV7-2 combines with J gene TRBJ1-2, with D maybe TRBD1 (5 bases). Germline V lookup: CDR1 SGHTA, CDR2 FQGNSA. Trimming left V 0 bases short and J 4 bases short, with 9 bases between. The CDR3 is 14 amino acids. For the CDR3, the DNA is TGTGCCAGCAGCTTAGCGGCGGGACTCTATGGCTACACCTTC. This translates into CASSLAAGLYGYTF.

This clonotype came up many times. The rearrangement joins TRBV7-3 to TRBJ2-6, with D possibly called TRBD1 or TRBD2 (6 bases each). CDR1 SGHTA and CDR2 FQGTGA come from the germline V gene. The CDR3 runs to 15 residues. V lost 4 bases, J lost 2 bases, and 9 bases lay in between. The CDR3: CASSSRGAGANVLTF. In DNA form, the CDR3 reads TGTGCCAGCAGCTCAAGGGGGGCTGGGGCCAACGTCCTGACTTTC.

The chain combines TRBV4-3 with TRBJ1-4; D gene ambiguous. The V and J ends lost 2 bases and 4 bases respectively, with 23 bases between them. The germline CDR1 and CDR2 sequences are LGHNA and YSLEER. The CDR3 length is 19 residues. The CDR3 bases are TGCGCCAGCAGCCAATCAACCCTGGCAGCCAAAGGGATTAATGAAAAACTGTTTTTT. It codes for CASSQSTLAAKGINEKLFF.

This clonotype was detected only a few times. This rearrangement joins TRBV4-3 to TRBJ2-7; tentative D call: TRBD2 (6 bases). V was shortened by 4 bases and J by 4 bases, with 17 bases between the two germline ends. CDR1 LGHNA and CDR2 YSLEER come from the germline V gene. This CDR3 has 15 amino acids. The DNA for the CDR3 is TGCGCCAGCAGCCCCCGGGGGACGGAACCTTACGAGCAGTACTTC. Amino acids: CASSPRGTEPYEQYF.